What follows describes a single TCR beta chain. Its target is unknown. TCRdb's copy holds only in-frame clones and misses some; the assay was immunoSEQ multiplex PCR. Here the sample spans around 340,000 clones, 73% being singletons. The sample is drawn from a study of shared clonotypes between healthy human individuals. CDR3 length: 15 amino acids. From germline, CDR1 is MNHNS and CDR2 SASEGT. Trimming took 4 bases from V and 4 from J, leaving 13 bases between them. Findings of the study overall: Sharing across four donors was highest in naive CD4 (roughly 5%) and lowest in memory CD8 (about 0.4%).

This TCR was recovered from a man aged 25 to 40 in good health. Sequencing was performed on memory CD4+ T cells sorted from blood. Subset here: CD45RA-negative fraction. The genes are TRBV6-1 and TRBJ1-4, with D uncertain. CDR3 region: CASSGVRSRNEKLFF. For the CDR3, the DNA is TGTGCCAGCAGTGGGGTCAGGTCCCGTAATGAAAAACTGTTTTTT.